A selection of T cell receptor beta chains follows, all from one sample in a study of T-cell reconstitution after alpha-beta-depleted transplantation in children. TCRdb reprocessed the PCR reads via MiXCR and lists one record per CDR3 protein. The data hold around 300,000 distinct CDR3 sequences, with around 7.3% observed a single time. The specimen was peripheral blood, collected 360 days after TCRalphabeta/CD19-depleted stem cell transplant. The receptors here all came from a female patient aged 2-10 years who had a stem cell transplant for Fanconi anemia, so the T cells may come from the graft donor. The conserved cysteine and the conserved F or W are not part of the CDR3 here. Fields, in order: V gene, J gene, CDR3 protein.

>TRBV7-6|TRBJ2-1
ASSLVGRAEFHEQF
>TRBV29-1|TRBJ1-1
SVATWNTEAF
>TRBV5-1|TRBJ1-1
ASSSNQGEAGTGVHGTEAF
>TRBV10-3|TRBJ2-2
AIRSTVVNTGELF
>TRBV7-3|TRBJ2-3
ASSLGYLSTDTQY
>TRBV25-1|TRBJ1-1
ASSSGQVTVVGTEAF
>TRBV2|TRBJ2-1
ASRDRDSFDEQF
>TRBV9|TRBJ2-1
ASSVVAGIYNEQF
>TRBV7-9|TRBJ1-1
ASSIGQGAITEAF
>TRBV6-6|TRBJ2-1
ASSYRGLEQF
>TRBV12-3/TRBV12-4|TRBJ2-3
ASSYRRSPRGDTQY
>TRBV4-3|TRBJ2-2
ASSQASDHGELF
>TRBV6-5|TRBJ2-1
ASSYSAGERTDEQF
>TRBV28|TRBJ2-7
ASSLFGEGASYEQY
>TRBV5-4|TRBJ2-7
ASSWGEGEQY
>TRBV28|TRBJ2-2
ASNELAGDLHTGELF
>TRBV6-2/TRBV6-3|TRBJ2-7
ASRDPTPTYEQY
>TRBV27|TRBJ1-5
ASRLGGASNQPQH
>TRBV11-2|TRBJ2-7
ASTPLLGSSYEQY
>TRBV4-1|TRBJ1-1
ASSQDIDSPFTEAF
>TRBV3-1|TRBJ2-1
ASSPGLAGGAEQF
>TRBV6-5|TRBJ2-1
ASSYKGQIYNEQF
>TRBV19|TRBJ2-7
ASSISGGDEQY
>TRBV20-1|TRBJ1-6
SARGDIPPLH
>TRBV7-2|TRBJ1-1
ASSFSRTEAF
>TRBV6-5|TRBJ1-5
ASSYSGGPQH
>TRBV7-3|TRBJ2-3
ASSSGLAGAPDTQY
>TRBV10-3|TRBJ2-3
ATNPGGRSDTQY
>TRBV30|TRBJ1-3
AWDRDDGNTIY
>TRBV2|TRBJ2-1
ASSERLGQWSPEQF
>TRBV5-4|TRBJ2-6
ASSPPGQGAGANVLT
>TRBV15|TRBJ2-2
ATSRGVGGELF
>TRBV7-2|TRBJ2-7
ASSLVGGGLSYEQY
>TRBV11-2|TRBJ2-1
ASSFAGGPYNEQF
>TRBV6-5|TRBJ2-7
ASSYSSPLAGTGDEQY
>TRBV2|TRBJ2-3
ASSGGRFTTDTQY
>TRBV12-3/TRBV12-4|TRBJ2-1
TCSLALQGTYNEQF